The 19 T cell receptor beta chains in this list originate from one sample, sequenced in a study of blood T cells in healthy people across ages. Sample-barcoded 5' priming and a J-beta primer mix drove a second PCR of roughly 7 to 11 cycles. TCRdb ran MiXCR on the 5' RACE reads and lists one entry per CDR3 protein. The sample includes approximately 1,700,000 distinct CDR3 sequences, roughly 43% of them seen just once. The source material was blood. These receptors all come from a human donor in good health.

This clonotype occurred a few times. The V call is TRBV4-1, the J call TRBJ2-1; maybe TRBD2 (6 bases). Germline CDR1 is MGHRA and CDR2 is YSYEKL. The ends were cut back, 6 bases at V and 6 bases at J, with 18 bases in the middle. This CDR3 contains 15 residues. CDR3 coding DNA: TGCGCCAGCAGAAATCCGGGACTTACTATCAATGAGCAGTTCTTC. Its translation is CASRNPGLTINEQFF.

This rearrangement joins TRBV9 to TRBJ1-1, with 8 nucleotides matching TRBD1. V dropped 5 bases and J dropped 3; count of bases not matched to a gene: 6. Germline-derived CDR1 and CDR2 are SGDLS and YYNGEE. The CDR3 consists of 14 residues. This CDR3 reads CASSSTGVHTEAFF. CDR3 DNA sequence: TGTGCCAGCAGTTCGACAGGGGTCCACACTGAAGCTTTCTTT. The whole variable domain, remainder taken from reference TRBV9 and TRBJ1-1, is DSGVTQTPKHLITATGQRVTLRCSPRSGDLSVYWYQQSLDQGLQFLIQYYNGEERAKGNILERFSAQQFPDLHSELNLSSLELGDSALYFCASSSTGVHTEAFFGQGTRLTVV.

The gene calls are TRBV28 and TRBJ2-1, with D perhaps assigned TRBD1 or TRBD2 (5 bases each). This CDR3 is 15 amino acids long. Germline V gene sequence: CDR1 MDHEN, CDR2 SYDVKM. V gave up 3 bases and J gave up 9 bases, with 18 bases separating them. The CDR3 protein is CASSLVGDYLSEQFF. DNA for the CDR3: TGTGCCAGCAGTTTGGTGGGGGATTACTTGAGTGAGCAGTTCTTC.

This sequence joins TRBV4-3 and TRBJ1-2; tentatively, D is TRBD1 (5 bases). From germline, CDR1 is LGHNA and CDR2 YSLEER. CDR3 size: 15 residues. Trimming stripped 5 bases from V and 4 bases from J, with 17 bases between. DNA for the CDR3: TGCGCCAGCAGCACGGGGTCCCGGGGGTCCTATGGCTACACCTTC. This encodes CASSTGSRGSYGYTF.

The chain uses TRBV3-1 and TRBJ1-2, with unresolved D. CDR1 LGHDT and CDR2 YNNKEL come from the germline V gene (reference sequence). CDR3 length: 14 residues. V was trimmed by 2 bases and J by 7 bases, leaving 14 bases between them. The chain's CDR3 is CASSQQPGDSGYTF. For the CDR3, the DNA is TGTGCCAGCAGCCAACAACCGGGTGATAGTGGCTACACCTTC.

This rearrangement joins TRBV3-1 to TRBJ2-5; TRBD2 matches at 9 bases. The germline V gene has CDR1 LGHDT and CDR2 YNNKEL (reference sequence). This CDR3 spans 14 amino acids. Trimming took 3 bases from V and 4 from J; bases not matched to a gene: 3. CDR3 loop: CASSHWTSVETQYF. CDR3 sequence (DNA): TGTGCCAGCAGCCATTGGACTAGCGTAGAGACCCAGTACTTC.

This chain uses TRBV3-1 with TRBJ2-7; 8 nucleotides agree with TRBD1. J lost 6 bases, V lost 4 bases, and 8 bases had no gene match. This CDR3 is built from 14 residues. Germline V lookup: CDR1 LGHDT, CDR2 YNNKEL (reference sequence). CDR3 sequence reads: CASSLSDREAEQYF. CDR3 sequence (DNA): TGTGCCAGCAGCCTCTCGGACAGGGAGGCCGAGCAGTACTTC.

The J gene is TRBJ1-2, the V gene TRBV12-3 or TRBV12-4; D is unclear. The CDR3 covers 13 residues. V was clipped by 6 bases and J by 4 bases, with 12 bases between them. The CDR3 reads CASRQLSVYGYTF. CDR3 DNA sequence: TGTGCCAGCAGACAGCTATCTGTCTATGGCTACACCTTC.

This clonotype appeared a few times. The chain couples TRBV5-1 to TRBJ1-6; D gene unclear. Trimming shortened V by 4 bases and J by 9 bases, and 11 bases separated the two germline ends. This CDR3 region has 13 residues. Germline assignment: CDR1 SGHRS and CDR2 YFSETQ. The CDR3 reads CASSVWAGSPLHF. DNA for the CDR3: TGCGCCAGCAGCGTTTGGGCGGGTTCACCCCTCCACTTT. The full variable domain, in which reference TRBV5-1 and TRBJ1-6 provide the parts outside the CDR3, is KAGVTQTPRYLIKTRGQQVTLSCSPISGHRSVSWYQQTPGQGLQFLFEYFSETQRNKGNFPGRFSGRQFSNSRSEMNVSTLELGDSALYLCASSVWAGSPLHFGNGTRLTVT.

V is TRBV2 and J is TRBJ2-1, with TRBD2 as a possible D gene (5 bases). V was cut by 2 bases and J by 3 bases, with 11 bases left in between. This CDR3 has 15 residues. Germline V gives CDR1 SNHLY, CDR2 FYNNEI. CDR3 bases: TGTGCCAGCAGTGAATTTTTAGCGAACTACAATGAGCAGTTCTTC. As protein: CASSEFLANYNEQFF.

V is TRBV20-1 and J is TRBJ1-6, with D perhaps matching TRBD1 (5 bases). The CDR3 is 16 amino acids. Trimming pared 0 bases from V and 7 bases from J, leaving 16 bases between. Germline values: CDR1 DFQATT, CDR2 SNEGSKA (reference sequence). Here the CDR3 DNA reads TGCAGTGCTAGAGATCGCCTGCAGGGAGGGAATTCACCCCTCCACTTT. This gives the protein CSARDRLQGGNSPLHF.

This clonotype was seen a handful of times. The chain carries TRBV6-2 or TRBV6-3 and TRBJ1-5, with 7 bases that match TRBD1. V shed 8 bases and J 5 bases; nucleotides not matched to a gene: 6. CDR1 and CDR2 from the germline V gene are MNHEY and SVGEGT. There are 13 residues in the CDR3. CDR3 nucleotide sequence: TGTGCCAGCGGGACAGCCATCTATCAGCCCCAGCATTTT. It specifies CASGTAIYQPQHF.

A few counts support this clonotype. V usage is TRBV6-4 and J usage is TRBJ2-5; 7 nucleotides align to TRBD2. Germline assignment: CDR1 MRHNA and CDR2 SNTAGT. This CDR3 has 14 residues. V gave up 4 bases and J gave up 5 bases; unmatched junction bases: 7. CDR3: CASSGWTSKETQYF. CDR3 in DNA: TGTGCCAGCAGTGGTTGGACTAGTAAGGAGACCCAGTACTTC.

The rearrangement links TRBV10-3 to TRBJ1-1, with D possibly matching TRBD1 (5 bases). The CDR3 is 15 residues long. Trimming removed 6 bases from V and 4 bases from J, with 18 bases in between. CDR1 is ENHRY, CDR2 SYGVKD, per germline. As DNA, the CDR3 is TGTGCCATCAGGGGAGGAAGGGGAGGGAGCACTGAAGCTTTCTTT. It specifies CAIRGGRGGSTEAFF.

V gene TRBV7-8 combines with J gene TRBJ2-4; a possible D gene is TRBD1 (6 bases). This CDR3 spans 13 amino acids. The V gene's germline CDR1 is SGHVS and CDR2 FQNEAQ. V lost 5 bases and J 7 bases, leaving 12 bases between the germline ends. The CDR3 sequence is CASSGTIYNIQYF. The DNA of the CDR3 is TGTGCCAGCAGCGGGACAATTTACAACATTCAGTACTTC.

This clonotype occurred many times. The CDR3 nucleotides read TGTGCCAGCAGTGAAGCAGCCACGGACGCTAACTATGGCTACACCTTC. Translation: CASSEAATDANYGYTF. This chain joins TRBV6-1 and TRBJ1-2; D uncertain. The germline V and J ends were trimmed by 0 bases and 0 bases, with 11 bases remaining between them. The germline CDR1 and CDR2 sequences are MNHNS and SASEGT. This CDR3 region has 16 residues.

The J gene is TRBJ2-7, the V gene TRBV7-8; D is ambiguous. CDR3 length equals 14 residues. The ends were cut back, 2 bases at V and 0 bases at J, with 8 bases in the middle. The germline CDR1 and CDR2 sequences are SGHVS and FQNEAQ. CDR3: CASSLHTSSYEQYF. CDR3 coding DNA: TGTGCCAGCAGCTTACACACCTCCTCCTACGAGCAGTACTTC.

The chain has TRBV10-3 and TRBJ1-6; the D is unclear. CDR3 size: 14 residues. V was pared by 4 bases and J by 3 bases, with 7 bases between. From germline, CDR1 is ENHRY and CDR2 SYGVKD. This chain's CDR3 is CAISVTNYNSPLHF. The DNA for the CDR3 is TGTGCCATCAGTGTTACCAACTATAATTCACCCCTCCACTTT.

This clonotype occurred a few times. The V gene is TRBV30, the J gene TRBJ2-3; D is unclear. The V and J ends lost 2 bases and 1 base respectively, with 10 bases between them. Germline lookup yields CDR1 GTSNPN and CDR2 SVGIG (reference sequence). The CDR3 is made up of 14 amino acids. The CDR3 nucleotides are TGTGCCTGGAGTTTAGGTGGGGGCACAGATACGCAGTATTTT. Translation gives CAWSLGGGTDTQYF. The full variable domain, completed using reference TRBV30 and TRBJ2-3, is SQTIHQWPATLVQPVGSPLSLECTVEGTSNPNLYWYRQAAGRGLQLLFYSVGIGQISSEVPQNLSASRPQDRQFILSSKKLLLSDSGFYLCAWSLGGGTDTQYFGPGTRLTVL.